This T cell receptor (beta chain) was identified during a study of Graves' ophthalmopathy and Graves' hyperthyroidism. Across the whole study: Over 18 months of follow-up, stable hyperthyroidism required that no ophthalmopathy appear.

General study findings and limits: Clonotypes were expanded in thyroid at above 0.001 frequency, and most also appeared in blood.

Symptoms, serum thyroxine and TRAb, thyroid ultrasound, and orbital computed tomography formed the diagnostic basis. Scientists amplified the TCR beta CDR3 regions from RNA transcripts. RT-PCR was first run with HTBI primers, then multiplex PCR in a second round. TCRdb fed the multiplex PCR reads into MiXCR, producing one record per CDR3 protein. The repertoire consists of some 1.1 million distinct CDR3 sequences, with about 40% occurring once and the leading ten covering roughly 10%. V was pared by 1 base and J by 2 bases, with 8 bases between. The V gene's germline CDR1 is SEHNR and CDR2 FQNEAQ (reference sequence). The CDR3 consists of 15 residues. This clonotype was observed at least ten times. Its specificity is unknown.

The V call is TRBV7-9, the J call TRBJ2-2, with D possibly TRBD1 on 5 matching bases. The sequenced sample was peripheral blood or thyroid tissue (not recorded which). The origin of this receptor is an adult man with Graves' hyperthyroidism. CDR3 in amino acids: CASSLETVNTGELFF. The CDR3 DNA reads TGTGCCAGCAGCTTAGAGACAGTCAACACCGGGGAGCTGTTTTTT.